Listed below are T cell receptor beta chains from one sample, sequenced in a study of metastatic and nonmetastatic thyroid tumors. MiXCR was used by TCRdb to re-call the PCR reads. The profile shows about 92,000 clones, more than 13% of them singletons. The sequenced material came from blood. The receptor source for this set is a female donor with papillary thyroid cancer or a benign thyroid nodule (not recorded which). Some clones in this sample may be carry-over from other donors' samples. The CDR3 runs from the conserved cysteine through the conserved F or W.

TRBV6-4	TRBJ1-6	CASSDTYNSPLHF
TRBV4-1	TRBJ1-6	CASSPRDPNSPLHF
TRBV6-1	TRBJ2-7	CTSSPRDLGATYEQYF
TRBV6-1	TRBJ1-5	CASSYPKGNSNQPQHF
TRBV5-6	TRBJ1-6	CASSLGTGDLSPLHF
TRBV5-5	TRBJ2-3	CASSFQPADTQYF
TRBV18	TRBJ2-1	CASSPPGGSYNEQFF
TRBV10-3	TRBJ2-3	CAIGEGGEGDTQYF
TRBV9	TRBJ2-1	CASSVGPGGPYNEQFF
TRBV7-3	TRBJ2-7	CASSLTGTGEQYF
TRBV6-1	TRBJ2-7	CASSRQGGEQYF
TRBV11-2	TRBJ2-7	CASSFRGGVTTDEQYF
TRBV20-1	TRBJ2-7	CSVLEGGVSSYEQYF
TRBV6-2/TRBV6-3	TRBJ1-2	CASSYSNSGISGYTF
TRBV27	TRBJ1-4	CASSLSTVQAREKLFF
TRBV28	TRBJ1-2	CASTTGGSYGYTF
TRBV2	TRBJ1-2	CASSGGAREIYGYTF
TRBV19	TRBJ2-7	CASSIGTGVSYEQYF
TRBV28	TRBJ2-7	CASSSHHPGTGAYEKYF
TRBV5-4	TRBJ2-3	CASSYPSADTQYF
TRBV12-3/TRBV12-4	TRBJ1-4	CASSLGQGINEKLFF
TRBV20-1	TRBJ1-5	CSARDGGMENQPQHF
TRBV7-2	TRBJ1-2	CASSSSLTGASGYTF
TRBV7-9	TRBJ2-2	CASSLPMGELFF
TRBV11-2	TRBJ2-7	CASKVQGNSYEQYF
TRBV18	TRBJ1-3	CASSPPGVTQGQGNTIYF
TRBV7-9	TRBJ1-5	CASSLQGSNQPQHF
TRBV6-2/TRBV6-3	TRBJ2-7	CASASDQQYF
TRBV11-2	TRBJ1-2	CASSQFRAYGYTF
TRBV2	TRBJ1-2	CASSRTGSTYGYTF